Given below is one TCR beta chain in context. The target of this receptor is not known. No base quality information exists; no much larger clone differs at one position. This sample is drawn from a study of blood T cell repertoires in COVID-19 (dated by TCRdb to about 2020). Context from the whole study: The collaborator samples originated in the United States, Italy and Spain and spanned the acute and convalescent phases of COVID-19. The prospective study material was composed of cDNA or gDNA derived from T cells, B-cell-depleted T cells, or PBMCs. The dataset comprised deeply sampled blood TCRbeta repertoires from subjects exposed to, actively infected with, or recovered from COVID-19. The repertoires were released in a freely available public database meant as a resource for research on the immune response to SARS-CoV-2. Samples came from the ongoing ImmuneRACE study (first 160 participants) plus 1,254 subjects from 6 global collaborators. Nearly every sample came with metadata listing a de-identified subject ID, COVID-19 status, age in years and sex. HLA class I and class II types, where available, came from metadata supplied by the sample provider rather than from assay-based typing. Points the paper makes about the study in general: The amount of clinical and demographic metadata varied by source and participant and was provided uncurated.

One collaborating source in Seattle enrolled patients while the patients were actively infected and followed the patients over time throughout the course of disease. Collaborating institutions collected whole blood in K2EDTA tubes following their own protocols. Collaborator samples were shipped for TCRbeta analysis as frozen whole blood, isolated PBMCs, or DNA extracted from either sample type. TCRbeta CDR3 regions were amplified from genomic DNA by means of the immunoSEQ Assay, a bias-controlled multiplex PCR. The study's own analysis went as follows. Nucleated cell counts per sample were estimated from amplification of reference gene primers within the assay. To quantify the absolute abundance of each unique TCRbeta CDR3 rearrangement, sequence reads were collapsed and filtered. For each sample, productive Simpson clonality was calculated by taking the square root of Simpson's diversity index across productive rearrangements. The source is immuneACCESS, and TCRdb retained only in-frame sequences with V and J called. Part of the clones is not carried over; for the studies checked, unresolved V genes explain less than half of this, and the remainder is unexplained. V and J calls and clone size are copied from that table; D and trimming were computed from the DNA. The table for this sample lists around 60,000 clones; roughly four fifths of them were counted only once. Roughly 10% of the sample belongs to the ten largest clones.

Material for sequencing was peripheral blood. This clonotype was sampled from a middle-aged man with COVID-19, enrolled during active disease.

The CDR3 here reads CASSHDGHLNTEAFF. The bases read TGTGCCAGCTCCCACGACGGACATTTGAACACTGAAGCTTTCTTT. Recombination joined TRBV28 with TRBJ1-1, with TRBD1 as a weak D call on 5 bases. V drops 8 bases and J drops 0 bases, leaving 16 bases in between. Including the terminal cysteine and phenylalanine, the CDR3 comprises 15 residues. The entry retains the CDR3 DNA only, 45 bases that are in frame from base 1. CDR1 and CDR2, looked up from the germline V gene, are MDHEN and SYDVKM.